The 20 T cell receptor beta chains reported below all come from one sample, sequenced in a study of blood T cell repertoires in COVID-19. Produced via immunoSEQ multiplex PCR; TCRdb's table is partial and in-frame only. The data hold 250,000 or so clones, with 70% to 90% observed a single time. The sample consisted of peripheral blood. Every receptor here comes from a woman between 25 and 40 years old with COVID-19, enrolled during active disease.

V is TRBV7-2 and J is TRBJ1-6; 9 nucleotides agree with TRBD1. The CDR3 consists of 15 residues. CDR1 SGHTA and CDR2 FQGNSA come from the germline V gene. The V and J ends lost 6 bases and 4 bases, in that order; junction bases with no gene match: 4. The CDR3 reads CASSPGQGYNSPLHF. Here the CDR3 DNA reads TGTGCCAGCAGTCCGGGACAGGGATATAATTCACCCCTCCACTTT.

The CDR3 coding sequence is TGCGCCAGCAGCCAAGAGCGGGGATTAACGGTAGAGCAGTTCTTC. It encodes CASSQERGLTVEQFF. The gene calls are TRBV4-3 and TRBJ2-1, with D possibly TRBD2 on 6 matching bases. The V end was cut by 0 bases, the J end by 10 bases, with 16 bases between. CDR1 and CDR2 from the germline V gene are LGHNA and YSLEER. The CDR3 spans 15 residues.

The chain employs TRBV7-6 and TRBJ2-5; a weak D match, TRBD2 (7 bases). Between the trimmed V and J ends, which lost 3 bases and 4 bases, there was a span of 15 bases. CDR3 size: 15 residues. Germline loops: CDR1 SGHVS, CDR2 FNYEAQ. This chain's CDR3 is CASSLGGGALETQYF. The CDR3 nucleotides are TGTGCCAGCAGCTTGGGTGGGGGGGCCTTAGAGACCCAGTACTTC.

This clone was detected a few times. CDR3 region: CASITGDTEAFF. CDR3 coding DNA: TGTGCCAGCATTACAGGGGACACTGAAGCTTTCTTT. The rearrangement links TRBV6-5 to TRBJ1-1, with 7 nucleotides matching TRBD1. The germline V gene encodes CDR1 MNHEY and CDR2 SVGAGI. V shed 7 bases and J 3 bases; nucleotides not matched to a gene: 2. This CDR3 region has 12 residues.

The chain combines TRBV6-6 with TRBJ1-3; no definite D call. The CDR3 length is 16 residues. Per germline, CDR1 MNHNY and CDR2 SVGAGI (reference sequence). Trimming removed 2 bases from V and 4 bases from J, with 15 bases in between. CDR3 in amino acids: CASSYGFEGLGNTIYF. For the CDR3, the DNA is TGTGCCAGCAGTTACGGGTTCGAGGGCTTGGGAAACACCATATATTTT.

This clone was observed once. V usage is TRBV28 and J usage is TRBJ1-1, with TRBD1 identical over 8 bases. The V segment lost 4 bases and the J segment 1 base; nucleotides outside the gene matches: 2. Germline loops: CDR1 MDHEN, CDR2 SYDVKM. The CDR3 is 14 residues long. CDR3 sequence reads: CASSYGTGNTEAFF. CDR3 DNA: TGTGCCAGCAGTTACGGGACAGGGAACACTGAAGCTTTCTTT. The full variable domain, in which reference TRBV28 and TRBJ1-1 provide the parts outside the CDR3, is DVKVTQSSRYLVKRTGEKVFLECVQDMDHENMFWYRQDPGLGLRLIYFSYDVKMKEKGDIPEGYSVSREKKERFSLILESASTNQTSMYLCASSYGTGNTEAFFGQGTRLTVV.

The chain combines TRBV27 with TRBJ2-6, with 11 bases lining up with TRBD1. Germline V gives CDR1 MNHEY, CDR2 SMNVEV (reference sequence). V lost 5 bases, J lost 2 bases, and 8 bases stayed unmatched. The CDR3 consists of 18 residues. The CDR3 nucleotides read TGTGCCAGCAGTGGAGGGGACAGGGGGTTTACTGGGGCCAACGTCCTGACTTTC. It codes for CASSGGDRGFTGANVLTF.

The chain links TRBV7-2 to TRBJ2-4, with 12 bases aligning to TRBD2. V shed 5 bases, J shed 8 bases, and the junction held 7 bases outside the gene matches. This CDR3 has 15 residues. Germline loops: CDR1 SGHTA, CDR2 FQGNSA. The CDR3 region is CASSVTSGGAYIQYF. The CDR3 DNA reads TGTGCCAGCAGCGTGACTAGCGGGGGCGCGTACATTCAGTACTTC.

The chain combines TRBV27 with TRBJ1-1; D is ambiguous. Trimming left V 5 bases short and J 1 base short, with 11 bases between. The length of the CDR3 is 14 residues. Germline-derived CDR1 and CDR2 are MNHEY and SMNVEV (reference sequence). The CDR3 loop is CASSETGENTEAFF. Written as DNA, the CDR3 is TGTGCCAGCAGTGAAACTGGTGAGAACACTGAAGCTTTCTTT.

The chain couples TRBV7-2 to TRBJ1-2; D not certain. V was pared by 5 bases and J by 0 bases, with 7 bases between. The CDR3 is made up of 13 amino acids. Per germline, CDR1 SGHTA and CDR2 FQGNSA. CDR3 protein: CASSPGANYGYTF. The CDR3 DNA is TGTGCCAGCAGCCCGGGAGCTAACTATGGCTACACCTTC.

The chain recombines TRBV11-3 with TRBJ2-3; 10 bases align to TRBD2. This CDR3 contains 17 residues. The germline gives CDR1 SGHNT, CDR2 YENEEA. The ends lost 2 bases at V and 3 bases at J; junction bases unmatched: 8. CDR3 DNA sequence: TGTGCCAGCAGCTTATCGGCTAGCGGGAGTAGTACAGATACGCAGTATTTT. Translated: CASSLSASGSSTDTQYF. Looking up the rest from reference TRBV11-3 and TRBJ2-3 gives the full variable domain: EAGVVQSPRYKIIEKKQPVAFWCNPISGHNTLYWYLQNLGQGPELLIRYENEEAVDDSQLPKDRFSAERLKGVDSTLKIQPAELGDSAVYLCASSLSASGSSTDTQYFGPGTRLTVL.

This rearrangement joins TRBV5-1 to TRBJ2-4; D possibly corresponds to TRBD1 (6 bases). Per germline, CDR1 SGHRS and CDR2 YFSETQ. Deletions cut 0 bases from V and 5 bases from J, with 9 bases between. The CDR3 runs to 14 residues. The CDR3 DNA follows: TGCGCCAGCAGCTTGGGACAGGCACAAAACATTCAGTACTTC. Residues: CASSLGQAQNIQYF.

This clone has just a few counts. The genes are TRBV7-2 and TRBJ2-3; 8 bases fit TRBD1. The CDR3 totals 15 residues. With 5 bases clipped from V and 0 bases from J, the junction kept 4 bases outside the gene matches. Per the germline V gene, CDR1 is SGHTA and CDR2 is FQGNSA. CDR3 amino acids: CASSRDRTSTDTQYF. The CDR3 DNA reads as TGTGCCAGCAGCCGGGACAGGACTAGCACAGATACGCAGTATTTT.

The chain employs TRBV24-1 and TRBJ2-1; TRBD2 aligns across 9 bases. The CDR3 sequence is 15 residues long. The germline gives CDR1 KGHDR, CDR2 SFDVKD. V was clipped by 8 bases and J by 2 bases; unmatched bases: 6. The CDR3 DNA reads TGTGCCACCAATTCAGCGGGAGGTGCCTACAATGAGCAGTTCTTC. The encoded protein is CATNSAGGAYNEQFF.

The rearrangement uses TRBV19 and TRBJ1-3; D is undetermined. The V gene lost 6 bases and the J gene lost 0 bases, with 9 bases spanning the gap. Germline V CDR1 and CDR2: LNHDA, SQIVND (reference sequence). There are 14 residues in the CDR3. The CDR3 region has the DNA TGTGCCAGTAGAGGCCGGGGCTCTGGAAACACCATATATTTT. It codes for CASRGRGSGNTIYF.

The chain carries TRBV3-1 (or the pseudogene TRBV3-2) and TRBJ1-6; TRBD1 matches at 10 bases. CDR1 LGHDT and CDR2 YNNKEL come from the germline V gene (reference sequence). The trim removed 1 base at V and 13 bases at J, leaving 4 bases unmatched. The CDR3 covers 14 residues. CDR3 DNA: TGTGCCAGCAGCCAAGGACAGGGGGCCGGGCCCCTCCACTTT. This gives the protein CASSQGQGAGPLHF.

The chain is built from TRBV7-9 and TRBJ1-1, with 9 bases matching TRBD1. The J segment lost 6 bases and the V segment lost 5 bases, leaving 10 bases of the junction unmatched. The CDR3 is made up of 15 amino acids. The V gene's germline CDR1 is SEHNR and CDR2 FQNEAQ (reference sequence). The CDR3 sequence: CASSAIRDRVAEAFF. The CDR3 DNA reads TGTGCCAGCAGCGCCATAAGGGACAGGGTAGCTGAAGCTTTCTTT. Variable domain in full (rest from reference TRBV7-9 and TRBJ1-1): DTGVSQNPRHKITKRGQNVTFRCDPISEHNRLYWYRQTLGQGPEFLTYFQNEAQLEKSRLLSDRFSAERPKGSFSTLEIQRTEQGDSAMYLCASSAIRDRVAEAFFGQGTRLTVV.

This clone has only one observation. This chain connects TRBV11-1 to TRBJ2-5; weak D call: TRBD2 (5 bases). The ends were cut back, 3 bases at V and 5 bases at J, with 10 bases in the middle. There are 13 residues in the CDR3. The V gene's germline CDR1 is SGHAT and CDR2 FQDESV (reference sequence). CDR3 in amino acids: CASSFGPGETQYF. The CDR3 bases are TGTGCCAGCAGCTTTGGTCCGGGGGAGACCCAGTACTTC.

This clone was recorded only once. The J gene is TRBJ2-1, the V gene TRBV5-1; TRBD2 agrees at 8 bases. Germline CDR1 reads SGHRS; CDR2 reads YFSETQ. V shed 4 bases, J shed 5 bases, and the junction held 8 bases outside the gene matches. The CDR3 spans 15 residues. This CDR3 is CASSRGGPRNNEQFF. Written as DNA, the CDR3 is TGCGCCAGCAGCCGCGGGGGGCCGAGAAACAATGAGCAGTTCTTC. Filled out from reference TRBV5-1 and TRBJ2-1, the complete variable domain reads KAGVTQTPRYLIKTRGQQVTLSCSPISGHRSVSWYQQTPGQGLQFLFEYFSETQRNKGNFPGRFSGRQFSNSRSEMNVSTLELGDSALYLCASSRGGPRNNEQFFGPGTRLTVL.

The gene calls are TRBV19 and TRBJ2-3; 12 bases are shared with TRBD2. V lost 1 base and J lost 5; bases outside the gene matches: 4. The CDR3 has 16 residues. Germline V gene sequence: CDR1 LNHDA, CDR2 SQIVND (reference sequence). In nucleotides, the CDR3 is TGTGCCAGTAGTATAGTTCTAGCGGGAGGGCAAGATACGCAGTATTTT. This gives the protein CASSIVLAGGQDTQYF.